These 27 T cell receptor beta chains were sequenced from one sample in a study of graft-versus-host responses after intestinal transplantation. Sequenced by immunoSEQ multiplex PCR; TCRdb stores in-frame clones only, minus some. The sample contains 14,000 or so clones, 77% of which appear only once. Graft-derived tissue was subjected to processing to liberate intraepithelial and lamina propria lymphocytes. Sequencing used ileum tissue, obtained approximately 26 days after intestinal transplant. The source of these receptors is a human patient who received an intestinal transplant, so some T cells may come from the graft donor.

CDR3 protein: CATSGDLRGTPLEQYF. The CDR3 DNA is TGTGCCACCAGCGGGGATCTCAGGGGGACCCCGCTCGAGCAGTACTTC. The chain uses TRBV15 and TRBJ2-7; 7 bases are shared with TRBD1. The germline V gene has CDR1 LNHNV and CDR2 YYDKDF (reference sequence). This CDR3 contains 16 residues. The trim removed 5 bases at V and 6 bases at J, leaving 16 bases unmatched.

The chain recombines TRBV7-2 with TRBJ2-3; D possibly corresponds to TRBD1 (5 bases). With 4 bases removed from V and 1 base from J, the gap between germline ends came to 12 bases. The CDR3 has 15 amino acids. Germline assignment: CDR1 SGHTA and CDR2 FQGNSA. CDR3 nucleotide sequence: TGTGCCAGCAGCTCCCAAGGGGATGGCACAGATACGCAGTATTTT. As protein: CASSSQGDGTDTQYF.

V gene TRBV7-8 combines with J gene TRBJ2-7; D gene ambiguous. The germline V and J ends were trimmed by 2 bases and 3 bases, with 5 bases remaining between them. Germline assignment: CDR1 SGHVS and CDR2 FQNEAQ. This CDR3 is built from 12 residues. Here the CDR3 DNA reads TGTGCCAGCAGCTTATGGGACTACGAGCAGTACGTC. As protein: CASSLWDYEQYV.

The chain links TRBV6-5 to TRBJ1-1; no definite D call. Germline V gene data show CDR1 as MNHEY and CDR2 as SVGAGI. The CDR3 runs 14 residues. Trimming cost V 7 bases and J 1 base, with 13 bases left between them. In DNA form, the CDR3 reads TGTGCCAGCACCCTGAGGCGGTCGAACACTGAAGCTTTCTTT. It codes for CASTLRRSNTEAFF.

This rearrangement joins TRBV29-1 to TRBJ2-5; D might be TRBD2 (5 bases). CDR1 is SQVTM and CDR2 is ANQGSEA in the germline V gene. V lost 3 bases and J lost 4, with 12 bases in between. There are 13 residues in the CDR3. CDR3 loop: CSVDKDSGETQYF. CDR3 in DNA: TGCAGCGTTGATAAGGACTCGGGAGAGACCCAGTACTTC.

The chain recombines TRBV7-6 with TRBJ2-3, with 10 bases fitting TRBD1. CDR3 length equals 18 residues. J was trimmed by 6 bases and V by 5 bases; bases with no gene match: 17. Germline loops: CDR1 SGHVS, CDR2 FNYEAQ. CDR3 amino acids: CASSDPGQGRSPSDTQYF. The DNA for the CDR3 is TGTGCCAGCAGCGACCCGGGACAGGGGAGATCCCCATCCGATACGCAGTATTTT. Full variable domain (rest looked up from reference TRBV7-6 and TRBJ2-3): GAGVSQSPRYKVTKRGQDVALRCDPISGHVSLYWYRQALGQGPEFLTYFNYEAQQDKSGLPNDRFSAERPEGSISTLTIQRTEQRDSAMYRCASSDPGQGRSPSDTQYFGPGTRLTVL.

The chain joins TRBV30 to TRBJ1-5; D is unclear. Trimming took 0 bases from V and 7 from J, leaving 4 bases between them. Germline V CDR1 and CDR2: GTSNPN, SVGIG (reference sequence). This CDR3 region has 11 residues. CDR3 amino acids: CAWSVGQPQHF. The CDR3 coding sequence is TGTGCCTGGAGTGTCGGGCAGCCCCAGCATTTT.

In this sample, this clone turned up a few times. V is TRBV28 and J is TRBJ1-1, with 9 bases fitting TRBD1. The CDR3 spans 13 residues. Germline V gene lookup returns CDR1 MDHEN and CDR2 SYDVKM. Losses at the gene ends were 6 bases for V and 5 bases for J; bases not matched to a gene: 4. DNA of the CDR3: TGTGCCAGCAGAGGACAGGGGAGGACTGAAGCTTTCTTT. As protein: CASRGQGRTEAFF.

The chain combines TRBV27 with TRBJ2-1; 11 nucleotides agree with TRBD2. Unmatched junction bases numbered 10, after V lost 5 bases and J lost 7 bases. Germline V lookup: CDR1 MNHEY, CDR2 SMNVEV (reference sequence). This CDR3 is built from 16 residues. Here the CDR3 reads CASSPRTSGLINEQFF. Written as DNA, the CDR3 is TGTGCCAGCAGTCCCAGGACTAGCGGGCTGATAAATGAGCAGTTCTTC.

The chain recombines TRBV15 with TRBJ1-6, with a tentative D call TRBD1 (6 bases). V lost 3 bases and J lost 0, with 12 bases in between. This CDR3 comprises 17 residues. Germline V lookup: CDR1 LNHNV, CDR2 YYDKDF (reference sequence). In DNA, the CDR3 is TGTGCCACCAGCAGCATGAGGGGGAGCTCCTATAATTCACCCCTCCACTTT. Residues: CATSSMRGSSYNSPLHF.

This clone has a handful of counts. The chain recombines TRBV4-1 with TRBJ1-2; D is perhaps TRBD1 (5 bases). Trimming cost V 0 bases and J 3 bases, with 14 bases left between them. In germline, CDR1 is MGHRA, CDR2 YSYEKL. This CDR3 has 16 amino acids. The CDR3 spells CASSQDGAGRDYGYTF. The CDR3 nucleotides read TGCGCCAGCAGCCAAGATGGGGCAGGGAGGGACTATGGCTACACCTTC.

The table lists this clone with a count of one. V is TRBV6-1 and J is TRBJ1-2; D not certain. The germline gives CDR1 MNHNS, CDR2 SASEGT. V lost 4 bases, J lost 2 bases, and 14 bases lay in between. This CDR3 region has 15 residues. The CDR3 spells CASSAFQIHNYGYTF. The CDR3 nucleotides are TGTGCCAGCAGTGCTTTTCAGATCCACAACTATGGCTACACCTTC.

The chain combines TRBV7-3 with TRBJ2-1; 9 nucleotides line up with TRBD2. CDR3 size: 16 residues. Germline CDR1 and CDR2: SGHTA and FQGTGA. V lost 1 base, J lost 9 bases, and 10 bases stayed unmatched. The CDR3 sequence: CASSLIGGGAGVEQFF. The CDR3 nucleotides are TGTGCCAGCAGCTTAATCGGCGGGGGGGCCGGGGTTGAGCAGTTCTTC.

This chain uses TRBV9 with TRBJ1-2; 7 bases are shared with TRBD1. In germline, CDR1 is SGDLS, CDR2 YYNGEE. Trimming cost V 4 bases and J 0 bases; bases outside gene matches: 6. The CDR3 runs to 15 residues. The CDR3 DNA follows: TGTGCCAGCAGCTCCCGGACAGGTCCTAACTATGGCTACACCTTC. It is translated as CASSSRTGPNYGYTF.

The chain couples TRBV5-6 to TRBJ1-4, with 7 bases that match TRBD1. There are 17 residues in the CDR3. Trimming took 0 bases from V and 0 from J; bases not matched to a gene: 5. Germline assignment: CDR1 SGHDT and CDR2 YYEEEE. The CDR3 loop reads CASSLVGQSATNEKLFF. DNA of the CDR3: TGTGCCAGCAGCTTGGTGGGACAGAGTGCAACTAATGAAAAACTGTTTTTT.

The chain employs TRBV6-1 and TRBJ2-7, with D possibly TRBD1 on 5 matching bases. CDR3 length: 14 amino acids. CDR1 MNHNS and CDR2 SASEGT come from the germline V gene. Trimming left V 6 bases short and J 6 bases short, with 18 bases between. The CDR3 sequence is CASSPSQGFGEQYV. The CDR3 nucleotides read TGTGCCAGCAGCCCCTCCCAGGGCTTCGGCGAGCAGTACGTC.

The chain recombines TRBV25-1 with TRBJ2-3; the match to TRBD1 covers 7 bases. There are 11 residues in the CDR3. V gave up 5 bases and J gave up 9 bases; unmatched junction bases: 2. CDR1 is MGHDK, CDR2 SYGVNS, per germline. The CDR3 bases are TGTGCCAGCAGTACGACAGGGACGCAGTATTTT. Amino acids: CASSTTGTQYF. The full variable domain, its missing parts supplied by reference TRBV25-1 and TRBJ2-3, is EADIYQTPRYLVIGTGKKITLECSQTMGHDKMYWYQQDPGMELHLIHYSYGVNSTEKGDLSSESTVSRIRTEHFPLTLESARPSHTSQYLCASSTTGTQYFGPGTRLTVL.

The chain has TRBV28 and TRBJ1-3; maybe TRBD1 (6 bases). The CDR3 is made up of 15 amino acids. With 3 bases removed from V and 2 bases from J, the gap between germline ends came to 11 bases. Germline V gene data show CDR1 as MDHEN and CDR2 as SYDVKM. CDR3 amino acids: CASSFQGFTGNTIYF. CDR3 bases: TGTGCCAGCAGTTTTCAGGGGTTCACTGGAAACACCATATATTTT.

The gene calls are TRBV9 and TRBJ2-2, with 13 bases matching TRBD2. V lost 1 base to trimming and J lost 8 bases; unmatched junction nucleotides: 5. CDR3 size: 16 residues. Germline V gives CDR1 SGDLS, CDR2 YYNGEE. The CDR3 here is CASSVRLAGGSGELFF. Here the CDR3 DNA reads TGTGCCAGCAGCGTAAGACTAGCGGGGGGATCGGGGGAGCTGTTTTTT.

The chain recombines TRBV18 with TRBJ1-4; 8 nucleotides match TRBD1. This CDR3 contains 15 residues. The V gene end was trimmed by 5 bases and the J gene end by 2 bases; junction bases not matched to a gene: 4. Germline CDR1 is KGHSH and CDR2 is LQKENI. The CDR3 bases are TGTGCCAGCTCATCGGACAGGGATACTAATGAAAAACTGTTTTTT. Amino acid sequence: CASSSDRDTNEKLFF.

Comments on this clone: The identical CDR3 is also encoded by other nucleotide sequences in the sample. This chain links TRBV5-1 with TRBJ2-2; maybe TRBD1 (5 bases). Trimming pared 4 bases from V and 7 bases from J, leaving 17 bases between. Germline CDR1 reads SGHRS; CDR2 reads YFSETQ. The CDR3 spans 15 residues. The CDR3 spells CASSTGQGAIGELFF. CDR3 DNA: TGCGCCAGCAGCACCGGACAAGGGGCTATCGGGGAGCTGTTTTTT.

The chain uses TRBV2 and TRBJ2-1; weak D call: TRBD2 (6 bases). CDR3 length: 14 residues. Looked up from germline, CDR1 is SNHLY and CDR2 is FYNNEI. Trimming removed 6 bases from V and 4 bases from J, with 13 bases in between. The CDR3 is CASSPRDLYNEQFF. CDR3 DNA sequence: TGTGCCAGCAGCCCTAGGGACTTATACAATGAGCAGTTCTTC.

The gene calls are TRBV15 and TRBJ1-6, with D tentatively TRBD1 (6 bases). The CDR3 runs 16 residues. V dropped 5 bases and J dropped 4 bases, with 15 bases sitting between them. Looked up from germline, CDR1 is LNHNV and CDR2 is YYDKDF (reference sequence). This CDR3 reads CATSPRRTEYNSPLHF. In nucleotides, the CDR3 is TGTGCCACCAGCCCAAGGAGGACAGAGTATAATTCACCCCTCCACTTT.

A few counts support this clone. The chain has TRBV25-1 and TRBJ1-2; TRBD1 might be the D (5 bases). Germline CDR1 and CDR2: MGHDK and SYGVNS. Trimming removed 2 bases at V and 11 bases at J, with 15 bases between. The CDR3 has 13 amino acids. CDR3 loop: CASSETSRASYTF. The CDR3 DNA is TGTGCCAGCAGTGAAACCTCCAGGGCCTCATACACCTTC.

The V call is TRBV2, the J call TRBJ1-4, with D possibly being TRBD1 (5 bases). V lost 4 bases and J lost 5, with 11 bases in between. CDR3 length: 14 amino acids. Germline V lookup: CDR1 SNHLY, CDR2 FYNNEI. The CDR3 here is CASSGGGWNEKLFF. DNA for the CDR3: TGTGCCAGCAGTGGCGGGGGGTGGAATGAAAAACTGTTTTTT. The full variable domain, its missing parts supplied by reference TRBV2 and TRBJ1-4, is EPEVTQTPSHQVTQMGQEVILRCVPISNHLYFYWYRQILGQKVEFLVSFYNNEISEKSEIFDDQFSVERPDGSNFTLKIRSTKLEDSAMYFCASSGGGWNEKLFFGSGTQLSVL.

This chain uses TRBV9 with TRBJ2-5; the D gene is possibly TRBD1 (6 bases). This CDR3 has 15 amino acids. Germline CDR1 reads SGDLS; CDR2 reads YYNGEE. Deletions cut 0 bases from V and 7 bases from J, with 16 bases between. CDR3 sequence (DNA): TGTGCCAGCAGCGTAGAGGGAGCAGTACAGGGGACCCAGTACTTC. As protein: CASSVEGAVQGTQYF.

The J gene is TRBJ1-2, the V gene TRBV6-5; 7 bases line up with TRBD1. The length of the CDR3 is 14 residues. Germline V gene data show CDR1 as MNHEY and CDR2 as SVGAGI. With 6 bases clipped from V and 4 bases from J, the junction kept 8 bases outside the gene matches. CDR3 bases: TGTGCCAGCAGCCGACAGGGAACTCTCTATGGCTACACCTTC. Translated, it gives CASSRQGTLYGYTF.